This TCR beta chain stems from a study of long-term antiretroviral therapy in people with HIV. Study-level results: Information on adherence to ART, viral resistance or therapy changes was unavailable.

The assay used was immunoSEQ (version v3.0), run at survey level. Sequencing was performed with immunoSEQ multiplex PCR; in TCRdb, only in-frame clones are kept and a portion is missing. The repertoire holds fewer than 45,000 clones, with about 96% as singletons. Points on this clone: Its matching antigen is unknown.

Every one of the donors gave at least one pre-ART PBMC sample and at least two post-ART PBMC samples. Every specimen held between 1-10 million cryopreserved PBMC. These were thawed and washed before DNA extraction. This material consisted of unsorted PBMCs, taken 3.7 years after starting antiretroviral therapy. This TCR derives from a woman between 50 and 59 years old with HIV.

The CDR3 DNA sequence: TGCAGCGTTGCCGACCGGGACAGGTCCTACGAGCAGTACTTC. This gives the protein CSVADRDRSYEQYF. The chain has TRBV29-1 and TRBJ2-7; 8 nucleotides align to TRBD1. The J segment lost 1 base and the V segment lost 4 bases, leaving 6 bases of the junction unmatched. The V gene's germline CDR1 is SQVTM and CDR2 ANQGSEA. The CDR3 is 14 amino acids.